This passage covers 26 T cell receptor beta chains from one sample sequenced in a study of Ad26.COV2.S vaccination and SARS-CoV-2 variants. TCRdb's copy holds only in-frame clones and misses some; the assay was immunoSEQ multiplex PCR. The sample consists of more than 400,000 clones, about 92% of them appearing once. The treatment is: about 20 received Ad26.COV2.S at low or high dose, single or two shots; 5 received placebo; per-sample allocation not given. All samples were drawn on day 63, counting from the first vaccine or placebo injection. The sample was peripheral blood, taken in a trial of Ad26.COV2.S vaccine versus placebo. The receptors derive from a person between 18 and 65 years old who received the Ad26.COV2.S COVID-19 vaccine or a placebo.

The chain couples TRBV9 to TRBJ2-1; D is perhaps TRBD2 (6 bases). CDR3 length: 15 residues. Germline V gives CDR1 SGDLS, CDR2 YYNGEE. Trimming left V 2 bases short and J 2 bases short, with 11 bases between. CDR3 bases: TGTGCCAGCAGCGTGGAGGGATGGGCCTACAATGAGCAGTTCTTC. It translates to CASSVEGWAYNEQFF.

The chain employs TRBV27 and TRBJ2-1; no clear D. Per germline, CDR1 MNHEY and CDR2 SMNVEV (reference sequence). The CDR3 has 14 residues. V was pared by 0 bases and J by 10 bases, with 13 bases between. The CDR3: CASSLSYRAREQFF. CDR3 sequence (DNA): TGTGCCAGCAGTTTATCTTATAGGGCGAGAGAGCAGTTCTTC.

The chain employs TRBV5-1 and TRBJ2-1, with D possibly called TRBD1 or TRBD2 (5 bases each). Germline CDR1 and CDR2: SGHRS and YFSETQ. V lost 2 bases and J 5 bases, leaving 14 bases between the germline ends. The CDR3 length is 15 residues. CDR3 DNA: TGCGCCAGCAGCTTACCCGGGACCGTTAACAATGAGCAGTTCTTC. Its protein product is CASSLPGTVNNEQFF.

The chain recombines TRBV27 with TRBJ1-1, with D possibly being TRBD1 (6 bases). The V gene's germline CDR1 is MNHEY and CDR2 SMNVEV (reference sequence). The CDR3 runs to 14 residues. V shed 7 bases and J shed 1 base, with 13 bases lying between them. This CDR3 is CASKSGQKNTEAFF. The DNA of the CDR3 is TGTGCCAGCAAGAGTGGACAGAAGAACACTGAAGCTTTCTTT.

CDR3 sequence reads: CASSQLAANTGELFF. The CDR3 DNA reads as TGTGCCAGCAGCCAATTAGCCGCAAACACCGGGGAGCTGTTTTTT. V gene TRBV4-2 combines with J gene TRBJ2-2, with D unclear. The CDR3 spans 15 residues. V was trimmed by 2 bases and J by 2 bases, leaving 9 bases between them. From germline, CDR1 is LGHNA and CDR2 YNFKEQ.

The genes are TRBV11-2 and TRBJ1-1; a weak D match, TRBD1 (6 bases). The CDR3 contains 16 residues. The germline V gene has CDR1 SGHAT and CDR2 FQNNGV. Trimming left V 6 bases short and J 11 bases short, with 28 bases between. CDR3 coding DNA: TGTGCCAGCAGACCACTAGGGGGACCGAGGAAGCGAGTGGCTTTCTTT. It specifies CASRPLGGPRKRVAFF.

This clone occurred once. The J gene is TRBJ2-2, the V gene TRBV7-3; D ambiguous. The germline V and J ends were trimmed by 3 bases and 4 bases, with 3 bases remaining between them. Germline CDR1 SGHTA, CDR2 FQGTGA. The CDR3 runs 12 residues. CDR3 protein: CASSFTTGELFF. The CDR3 nucleotides read TGTGCCAGCAGCTTTACCACCGGGGAGCTGTTTTTT.

The chain recombines TRBV5-1 with TRBJ2-7; 12 positions match TRBD2. The CDR3 is made up of 18 amino acids. The V gene end was trimmed by 4 bases and the J gene end by 0 bases; junction bases not matched to a gene: 11. The germline gives CDR1 SGHRS, CDR2 YFSETQ. The CDR3 nucleotides are TGCGCCAGCAGCATCCTAGCGGGAGGGCCATCTAGCTCCTACGAGCAGTACTTC. This codes for CASSILAGGPSSSYEQYF.

This clone was counted only a few times. The sample has other DNA sequences that encode this CDR3 too. The chain carries TRBV19 and TRBJ1-5; 9 bases map to TRBD1. With V trimmed by 1 base and J by 7 bases, 8 bases remained unmatched. The CDR3 is 16 residues long. From germline, CDR1 is LNHDA and CDR2 SQIVND (reference sequence). The CDR3 region has the DNA TGTGCCAGTAGTATAGTGCTTACAGGGGGCCACCAGCCCCAGCATTTT. It codes for CASSIVLTGGHQPQHF.

The chain joins TRBV3-1 (or the pseudogene TRBV3-2) to TRBJ2-5; D possibly matches TRBD1 or TRBD2 (5 bases each). Germline lookup yields CDR1 LGHDT and CDR2 YNNKEL (reference sequence). V was trimmed by 0 bases and J by 4 bases, leaving 18 bases between them. This CDR3 comprises 17 residues. CDR3 loop: CASSQDLGTLGRETQYF. CDR3 in DNA: TGTGCCAGCAGCCAAGATTTGGGGACCCTGGGGCGAGAGACCCAGTACTTC.

The rearrangement joins TRBV9 to TRBJ2-3; D perhaps matches TRBD2 (6 bases). V lost 0 bases, J lost 6 bases, and 11 bases lay in between. This CDR3 comprises 14 residues. The V gene's germline CDR1 is SGDLS and CDR2 YYNGEE. The CDR3 DNA follows: TGTGCCAGCAGCGTAGCTCTAGCGTCTGATACGCAGTATTTT. Its protein product is CASSVALASDTQYF. The full variable domain, with the rest looked up from reference TRBV9 and TRBJ2-3, is DSGVTQTPKHLITATGQRVTLRCSPRSGDLSVYWYQQSLDQGLQFLIQYYNGEERAKGNILERFSAQQFPDLHSELNLSSLELGDSALYFCASSVALASDTQYFGPGTRLTVL.

This chain uses TRBV4-1 with TRBJ2-7; 10 bases agree with TRBD1. CDR1 is MGHRA and CDR2 is YSYEKL in the germline V gene. The CDR3 consists of 16 residues. V lost 0 bases, J lost 3 bases, and 5 bases stayed unmatched. CDR3 residues: CASSQEGGQGNYEQYF. The CDR3 DNA reads TGCGCCAGCAGCCAAGAAGGGGGACAGGGGAACTACGAGCAGTACTTC.

J is TRBJ1-1 and V is TRBV3-1 (or the pseudogene TRBV3-2); weak D call: TRBD1 (6 bases). Between the trimmed V and J ends, which lost 2 bases and 0 bases, there was a span of 16 bases. Looked up from germline, CDR1 is LGHDT and CDR2 is YNNKEL (reference sequence). This CDR3 is 17 amino acids long. The CDR3 sequence is CASSQLPVGQMNTEAFF. CDR3 DNA: TGTGCCAGCAGCCAATTGCCCGTAGGACAGATGAACACTGAAGCTTTCTTT.

The chain carries TRBV4-3 and TRBJ2-1; 7 bases match TRBD2. This CDR3 is built from 16 residues. V lost 0 bases, J lost 7 bases, and 9 bases stayed unmatched. Looked up from germline, CDR1 is LGHNA and CDR2 is YSLEER. CDR3 nucleotide sequence: TGCGCCAGCAGCCAAGATCCCAGCGGGATGGGGAATGAGCAGTTCTTC. Its protein product is CASSQDPSGMGNEQFF.

In the case of this clone: Sequence at one end of the junction differs from germline and may be a read error. The rearrangement joins TRBV28 to TRBJ1-1; TRBD1 might be the D (5 bases). Germline V gene data show CDR1 as MDHEN and CDR2 as SYDVKM. This CDR3 has 11 amino acids. Written as DNA, the CDR3 is TGTGTCAGCAGGGTCTACACTGAAGCTTTCTTT. Translating gives CVSRVYTEAFF.

This chain links TRBV27 with TRBJ2-1; 8 bases line up with TRBD1. The CDR3 loop spans 19 amino acids. V lost 5 bases to trimming and J lost 0 bases; unmatched junction nucleotides: 15. Germline V gives CDR1 MNHEY, CDR2 SMNVEV (reference sequence). CDR3 protein: CASSPPGTGSLSSYNEQFF. Written as DNA, the CDR3 is TGTGCCAGCAGTCCCCCAGGGACAGGAAGCCTGAGCTCCTACAATGAGCAGTTCTTC.

V usage is TRBV3-1 (or the pseudogene TRBV3-2) and J usage is TRBJ2-1; a weak D match, TRBD1 (6 bases). CDR1 and CDR2 from the germline V gene are LGHDT and YNNKEL (reference sequence). This CDR3 is built from 18 residues. Deletions cut 1 base from V and 0 bases from J, with 16 bases between. The CDR3 loop reads CASSQGVTGSHSYNEQFF. The DNA of the CDR3 is TGTGCCAGCAGCCAAGGTGTAACAGGGTCCCACTCCTACAATGAGCAGTTCTTC.

The rearrangement uses TRBV27 and TRBJ2-2; D may match TRBD1 or TRBD2 (5 bases each). Germline V lookup: CDR1 MNHEY, CDR2 SMNVEV (reference sequence). The CDR3 totals 15 residues. V lost 4 bases to trimming and J lost 8 bases, with 17 bases between them. CDR3 residues: CASSSSGPLAGELFF. The CDR3 nucleotides read TGTGCCAGCAGTTCCTCGGGGCCCTTGGCAGGGGAGCTGTTTTTT.

This chain links TRBV10-2 with TRBJ2-3; D call uncertain. The CDR3 loop spans 13 amino acids. Trimming took 4 bases from V and 4 from J, leaving 9 bases between them. The germline CDR1 and CDR2 sequences are WSHSY and SAAADI. CDR3: CASSVRRADTQYF. Here the CDR3 DNA reads TGCGCCAGCAGTGTGCGTCGGGCAGATACGCAGTATTTT.

V gene TRBV7-2 combines with J gene TRBJ2-1, with D hard to call. Germline V gives CDR1 SGHTA, CDR2 FQGNSA. CDR3 length: 12 residues. V gave up 2 bases and J gave up 7 bases, with 6 bases separating them. CDR3 nucleotides: TGTGCCAGCAGCTTAATGGGTAATGAGCAGTTCTTC. This gives the protein CASSLMGNEQFF.

This clone was found a few times. The genes are TRBV11-1 and TRBJ2-7; D may be TRBD1 (6 bases). The V end was cut by 5 bases, the J end by 3 bases, with 11 bases between. Germline CDR1 SGHAT, CDR2 FQDESV (reference sequence). The CDR3 sequence is 13 residues long. CDR3 amino acids: CASSPDRLYEQYF. The CDR3 DNA reads TGTGCCAGCAGCCCCGACAGGCTCTACGAGCAGTACTTC.

At least ten counts were recorded for this clone. An end of the junction does not agree with germline; a read error may underlie this. The V call is TRBV5-8, the J call TRBJ2-1; possibly TRBD1 or TRBD2 for D (5 bases each). This CDR3 has 13 amino acids. Germline assignment: CDR1 SGHTS and CDR2 YDEGEE. As DNA, the CDR3 is TGTGCCAGCAGCTTGGGAACGGGACCCCTTGGTGTCTTC. The encoded protein is CASSLGTGPLGVF.

This sequence joins TRBV2 and TRBJ2-3; 9 bases fit TRBD2. Germline CDR1 is SNHLY and CDR2 is FYNNEI. This CDR3 is built from 13 residues. V shed 6 bases, J shed 4 bases, and the junction held 2 bases outside the gene matches. The CDR3 DNA follows: TGTGCCAGCAGGGGACTAGCCGCAGATACGCAGTATTTT. It translates to CASRGLAADTQYF.

This clone showed up just once. V usage is TRBV5-6 and J usage is TRBJ2-7; D gene unclear. This CDR3 is built from 12 residues. In germline, CDR1 is SGHDT, CDR2 YYEEEE. Trimming cost V 0 bases and J 3 bases, with 4 bases left between them. The CDR3 spells CASSLANYEQYF. The CDR3 region has the DNA TGTGCCAGCAGCTTGGCTAACTACGAGCAGTACTTC.

CDR3 DNA: TGTGCCAGCAAGATGGGTAGGAGGGAAGGACGGGAAAAACTGTTTTTT. The encoded protein is CASKMGRREGREKLFF. The rearrangement uses TRBV6-4 and TRBJ1-4; no reliable D call. Trimming took 7 bases from V and 8 from J, leaving 23 bases between them. Germline V CDR1 and CDR2: MRHNA, SNTAGT. The CDR3 sequence is 16 residues long.

CDR3 DNA sequence: TGTGCCACCAGCAGAGATCAACTTTCTAGCGGGAGATCCTACGAGCAGTACTTC. This sequence encodes CATSRDQLSSGRSYEQYF. The V and J genes are TRBV15 and TRBJ2-7, with 10 nucleotides matching TRBD2. The germline gives CDR1 LNHNV, CDR2 YYDKDF (reference sequence). This CDR3 has 18 residues. V lost 0 bases to trimming and J lost 1 base; unmatched junction nucleotides: 9.